A selection of T cell receptor beta chains follows, all from one sample in a study of T cells in Graves' hyperthyroidism and ophthalmopathy. Via MiXCR, TCRdb re-called the multiplex PCR reads, giving one row per CDR3 protein. The sample records about 420,000 distinct CDR3 sequences, around 13% being singletons. The sample consisted of blood. These receptors originate from a woman aged 18-29 years with Graves' hyperthyroidism. Each CDR3 is given with its conserved first and last residue. Fields, in order: D gene, V gene, J gene, clone size, CDR3 protein, CDR3 DNA. The D gene is left open where the match is weak. Expanded clones are given a class, and other clones once, few, many or no size at all.

D gene: -; V gene: TRBV5-1; J gene: TRBJ2-7; clone size: many; CDR3 protein: CASSRDRLPYEQYF; CDR3 DNA: TGCGCCAGCAGCCGGGACCGACTCCCCTACGAGCAGTACTTC
D gene: TRBD2; V gene: TRBV4-1; J gene: TRBJ2-5; clone size: many; CDR3 protein: CASSQKPGLARGFETQYF; CDR3 DNA: TGCGCCAGCAGCCAAAAACCGGGACTAGCGCGGGGTTTCGAGACCCAGTACTTC
D gene: -; V gene: TRBV7-9; J gene: TRBJ1-4; clone size: -; CDR3 protein: CASSQGTDEKLFF; CDR3 DNA: TGTGCCAGCAGCCAAGGGACCGATGAAAAACTGTTTTTT
D gene: -; V gene: TRBV5-6; J gene: TRBJ2-7; clone size: many; CDR3 protein: CASSLRIRFVGYEQYF; CDR3 DNA: TGTGCCAGCAGCTTGCGGATCAGGTTCGTAGGCTACGAGCAGTACTTC
D gene: -; V gene: TRBV2; J gene: TRBJ1-5; clone size: many; CDR3 protein: CASSEWDGNQPQHF; CDR3 DNA: TGTGCCAGCAGTGAATGGGACGGAAATCAGCCCCAGCATTTT
D gene: TRBD2; V gene: TRBV6-1; J gene: TRBJ2-1; clone size: many; CDR3 protein: CASSGSGRANEQFF; CDR3 DNA: TGTGCCAGCAGTGGGAGCGGGAGGGCTAATGAGCAGTTCTTC
D gene: -; V gene: TRBV12-5; J gene: TRBJ2-3; clone size: many; CDR3 protein: CASGLALGGTQYF; CDR3 DNA: TGTGCTAGTGGTTTGGCATTGGGAGGTACGCAGTATTTT
D gene: -; V gene: TRBV2; J gene: TRBJ2-2; clone size: few; CDR3 protein: CASRNLEWGLFF; CDR3 DNA: TGTGCCAGCCGCAATCTCGAGTGGGGGCTGTTTTTT
D gene: TRBD1; V gene: TRBV6-2/TRBV6-3; J gene: TRBJ1-1; clone size: many; CDR3 protein: CASSSTGTENTEAFF; CDR3 DNA: TGTGCCAGCAGTTCCACCGGGACAGAGAACACTGAAGCTTTCTTT
D gene: -; V gene: TRBV3-1; J gene: TRBJ2-2; clone size: -; CDR3 protein: CASSQGLGYTGELFF; CDR3 DNA: TGTGCCAGCAGCCAAGGGCTGGGTTACACCGGGGAGCTGTTTTTT
D gene: -; V gene: TRBV13; J gene: TRBJ2-5; clone size: few; CDR3 protein: CASTVGRGETQYF; CDR3 DNA: TGTGCCAGCACAGTAGGCAGGGGAGAGACCCAGTACTTC
D gene: -; V gene: TRBV5-1; J gene: TRBJ2-7; clone size: many; CDR3 protein: CASNWGEGAAYEQYF; CDR3 DNA: TGCGCCAGCAACTGGGGGGAGGGGGCCGCCTACGAGCAGTACTTC
D gene: -; V gene: TRBV5-1; J gene: TRBJ2-3; clone size: many; CDR3 protein: CASRADGADTQYF; CDR3 DNA: TGCGCCAGCCGAGCGGACGGCGCAGATACGCAGTATTTT
D gene: TRBD2; V gene: TRBV7-8; J gene: TRBJ2-2; clone size: many; CDR3 protein: CASGLAGNTGELFF; CDR3 DNA: TGTGCCAGCGGACTAGCGGGAAACACCGGGGAGCTGTTTTTT
D gene: -; V gene: TRBV2; J gene: TRBJ2-5; clone size: many; CDR3 protein: CARRDEQQETQYF; CDR3 DNA: TGTGCCAGACGGGACGAACAGCAAGAGACCCAGTACTTC
D gene: -; V gene: TRBV12-3/TRBV12-4; J gene: TRBJ1-2; clone size: many; CDR3 protein: CASRGSGGNYGYTF; CDR3 DNA: TGTGCCAGCAGAGGTTCGGGCGGAAACTATGGCTACACCTTC